This T cell receptor beta chain was recovered during a study of early stage breast cancer tumors. About the study: ER+/PR+/HER2- status applied to twelve of 16 invasive breast tumors. Average read coverage per sample was roughly 10-fold.

Points from the study as a whole: Unsorted bulk genomic DNA sequencing lacked pairing and functional marker data. Enriched TCRB sequences shared across patients were mostly commonly generated sequences.

On this clone: Its antigen is still unknown.

Libraries were prepared by immunoSEQ multiplex PCR; TCRdb keeps only in-frame clonotypes and omits some of them. There are about 50,000 clones in the sample; just under 80% occur only once, and around 3.6% lies in the top ten. CDR3 length equals 15 residues. The germline V gene encodes CDR1 MGHRA and CDR2 YSYEKL. Trimming left V 1 base short and J 1 base short, with 8 bases between. This TCR was recovered from a person between 35 and 49 years old with breast cancer. Sequenced sample: blood. The chain combines TRBV4-1 with TRBJ1-5; D uncertain. The CDR3 region is CASSQAAISNQPQHF. The CDR3 coding sequence is TGCGCCAGCAGCCAAGCCGCTATCAGCAATCAGCCCCAGCATTTT.